The subject of this entry is one T cell receptor (beta chain). Its target is not known. The data were taken from a study of T-cell memory formation after mild COVID-19. Overall study context: TCR clustering was largely donor specific. Study-level results: What remained unconfirmed was the SARS-CoV-2 specificity of second-wave clones peaking on day 37.

Deletions cut 2 bases from V and 0 bases from J, with 15 bases between. The CDR3 is made up of 17 amino acids. Germline V lookup: CDR1 SGHRS, CDR2 YFSETQ. TCRdb reprocessed the 5' RACE reads via MiXCR and lists one record per CDR3 protein. The sample includes roughly 450,000 distinct CDR3 sequences, over 15% seen only once; the top ten take about 12%. The sequence derives from an adult woman who had mild COVID-19 (a few samples of this study predate the infection). Cell type and time point are not known. V gene TRBV5-1 combines with J gene TRBJ2-1, with D tentatively TRBD2 (5 bases). The sequenced sample was PBMCs or a T cell subset sorted from them (not recorded which). The CDR3 loop is CASSFALARFSYNEQFF. In DNA, the CDR3 is TGCGCCAGCAGCTTCGCGCTAGCAAGGTTCTCCTACAATGAGCAGTTCTTC.